This TCR beta chain was sequenced during a study of cytomegalovirus exposure and HLA in healthy donors. This CDR3 region has 14 residues. The germline CDR1 and CDR2 sequences are SGHVS and FQNEAQ. Between the trimmed V and J ends, which lost 5 bases and 2 bases, there was a span of 10 bases. PCR was performed using 60 Vbeta and 13 Jbeta primers. Assay: immunoSEQ multiplex PCR; the TCRdb copy retains only in-frame clones and omits some. The sample includes some 180,000 clones, 76% of them seen just once. The receptor comes from a man in his late teens or twenties in good health and CMV-seronegative. V gene TRBV7-8 combines with J gene TRBJ1-5; D not certain. Sequencing was performed on PBMCs. The DNA of the CDR3 is TGTGCCAGCAGCACCGGGAGGGGCAATCAGCCCCAGCATTTT. Residues: CASSTGRGNQPQHF.